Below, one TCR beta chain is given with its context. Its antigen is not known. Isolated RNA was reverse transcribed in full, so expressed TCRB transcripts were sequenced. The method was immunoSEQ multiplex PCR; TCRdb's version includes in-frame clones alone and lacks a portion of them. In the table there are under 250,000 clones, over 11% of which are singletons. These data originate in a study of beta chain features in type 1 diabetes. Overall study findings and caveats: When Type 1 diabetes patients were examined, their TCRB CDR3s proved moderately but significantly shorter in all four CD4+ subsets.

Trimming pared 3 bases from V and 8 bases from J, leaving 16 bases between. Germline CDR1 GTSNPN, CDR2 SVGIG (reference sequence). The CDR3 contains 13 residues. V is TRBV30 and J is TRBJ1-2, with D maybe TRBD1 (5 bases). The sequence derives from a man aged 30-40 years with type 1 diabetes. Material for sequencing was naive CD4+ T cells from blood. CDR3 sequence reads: CAWSHSDSYGYTF. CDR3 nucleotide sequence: TGTGCCTGGAGCCACAGCGACAGCTACGGCTACACCTTC. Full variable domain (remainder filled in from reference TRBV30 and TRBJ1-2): SQTIHQWPATLVQPVGSPLSLECTVEGTSNPNLYWYRQAAGRGLQLLFYSVGIGQISSEVPQNLSASRPQDRQFILSSKKLLLSDSGFYLCAWSHSDSYGYTFGSGTRLTVV.